This record concerns one T cell receptor (beta chain) sequence. Its antigen target is currently unknown. No base-level quality is on record; no much larger clone is a single base apart. Healthy HIV-negative adults with no recently reported acute infections or vaccinations were included as donors. Only Caucasian adults living in Nashville, Tennessee, USA were represented among the donors. For unsorted samples, approximately 84 million PBMCs were counted, and genomic DNA was extracted using the QIAamp DNA Blood Mini kit. After blood collection by leukapheresis, PBMCs were isolated using Ficoll-Histopaque density gradient centrifugation and then cryopreserved in the vapor phase of liquid nitrogen. These data belong to a study of shared clonotypes between healthy human individuals (dated by TCRdb to 2019 to 2021). Study-level background: Two women and a few men aged 18 to 49 years were included in the cohort. To estimate repertoire size and how much clonotypes are shared between individuals, the study performed deep sequencing of blood TCR repertoires from five healthy adults. To increase sequencing depth and limit assay-specific biases, different laboratories used diverse techniques to prepare libraries and sequence TCR repertoires. Between about 0.8 and 9 billion PBMCs per donor were obtained by leukapheresis. The study at large found these results: Because the study included a small number of donors, the genetic and exposure-history diversity represented was limited. Sampling was limited to blood, and TCR repertoires in tissue likely differ from TCR repertoires in blood. Pairwise subsampling led to the expectation that sequencing depth would affect the degree of clonotype sharing among donors.

Using the deep immunoSEQ assay, multiplex PCR amplified TCR CDR3 regions from genomic DNA. Genomic DNA extracted from each cell subset was distributed evenly over all wells of several immunoSEQ 96-well plates, and each plate served as one replicate. Each replicate PCR for unsorted PBMC received roughly 0.3 ug genomic DNA, equal to about 30,000 T cell genomes. Ten immunoSEQ deep assay plates were used to sequence the unsorted PBMC genomic DNA. The purified libraries were quantified using a Qubit 3.0 fluorometer, sized with a Bioanalyzer 2100, and then quantified again using the KAPA Library Quantification kit. A separate single-read 150-cycle Illumina NextSeq 550 flow cell was used to sequence each immunoSEQ 96-well plate. In the authors' own workflow: Because only junctional sequences without quality scores were contained in the immunoSEQ output, filtering matching that applied to full-length reads could not be performed. Sequences were annotated with PyIR, a Python wrapper for IgBLAST v1.9, using IMGT germline references to assign V/J genes and CDR3. Any read was removed if the V/J assignment was weak (E-value above 1e-6), the CDR3 was missing, or the read contained stop codons, out-of-frame junctions, or ambiguous translated residues. V3J clonotypes were defined by identical inferred V gene, J gene, and CDR3 amino acid sequence. Percentage overlap between repertoires was calculated by dividing the number of shared unique clonotypes by the size of the smaller repertoire. Three approaches were used to assess repertoire richness: RTK rarefaction, the Chao1 estimator, and Recon v2.1 estimates of unobserved clonotypes. Sourced from immuneACCESS, this table was stored by TCRdb with only in-frame sequences that have V and J called. A share of the clones is absent; for the studies checked, an unresolved V gene accounts for under half, and the remainder has no known explanation. V and J calls and clone size are given by that table; D and trimming were obtained from the DNA. This sample is represented by about 490,000 clones; about 79% of them were singletons. The top ten clones comprise over 10% of the sample.

The receptor's source is a woman between 40 and 55 years old in good health. Some clones in this sample may be carry-over from other donors' samples. Sequencing was performed on PBMCs.

The nucleotide sequence is given as TGTGCCAGCAGCGTAGATCGGGACAGGGGCTTTGATACGCAGTATTTT. Its product reads: CASSVDRDRGFDTQYF. The sequence joins TRBV9 to TRBJ2-3; 10 central bases correspond to TRBD1. Inclusive of the bounding cysteine and phenylalanine, the CDR3 is 16 residues long. The kept DNA is CDR3 alone, 48 bases in frame from the first base. Based on the germline V gene, the CDR1 and CDR2 sequences are SGDLS and YYNGEE. From V the trimming removes 0 bases and from J it removes 6 bases, while the gene matches leave 7 bases of the junction unaccounted for.